These 31 T cell receptor beta chains came from one sample sequenced in a study of neurological immune-mediated disorders. TCRdb passed the 5' RACE reads through MiXCR, listing each CDR3 protein once. The sample carries about 32,000 distinct CDR3 sequences, 3% to 4% recorded once. The sample taken for sequencing was PBMCs. The receptors originated from a man aged 25-40 years with multiple sclerosis.

This clonotype was counted at least ten times. The chain's CDR3 is CASSKGDRRGEQYF. The CDR3 bases are TGTGCCAGCAGCAAAGGGGACAGGAGGGGGGAGCAGTACTTC. This chain connects TRBV12-3 or TRBV12-4 to TRBJ2-7; 8 bases agree with TRBD1. V lost 6 bases, J lost 7 bases, and 11 bases stayed unmatched. This CDR3 has 14 residues.

The table lists this clonotype with a few counts. This chain uses TRBV29-1 with TRBJ1-1; D is undetermined. Germline V gene lookup returns CDR1 SQVTM and CDR2 ANQGSEA. Trimming shortened V by 5 bases and J by 0 bases, and 4 bases separated the two germline ends. This CDR3 is 11 amino acids long. CDR3 DNA sequence: TGCAGCGTTAAGATGAACACTGAAGCTTTCTTT. Its translation is CSVKMNTEAFF. The full variable domain, its missing parts supplied by reference TRBV29-1 and TRBJ1-1, is SAVISQKPSRDICQRGTSLTIQCQVDSQVTMMFWYRQQPGQSLTLIATANQGSEATYESGFVIDKFPISRPNLTFSTLTVSNMSPEDSSIYLCSVKMNTEAFFGQGTRLTVV.

This clonotype was recorded many times. This chain uses TRBV15 with TRBJ2-5; unclear D gene. CDR1 is LNHNV, CDR2 YYDKDF, per germline (reference sequence). The CDR3 runs 13 residues. Trimming pared 1 base from V and 2 bases from J, leaving 5 bases between. The DNA for the CDR3 is TGTGCCACCAGCAGAGCATTACAAGAGACCCAGTACTTC. It is translated as CATSRALQETQYF.

This clonotype was observed at least ten times. The genes are TRBV5-1 and TRBJ2-2; no reliable D call. The germline gives CDR1 SGHRS, CDR2 YFSETQ. Trimming cost V 1 base and J 0 bases, with 13 bases left between them. The CDR3 has 17 amino acids. This chain's CDR3 is CASSLTAGRTNTGELFF. CDR3 nucleotide sequence: TGCGCCAGCAGCTTGACGGCAGGCCGAACGAACACCGGGGAGCTGTTTTTT. Full variable domain (missing parts from reference TRBV5-1 and TRBJ2-2): KAGVTQTPRYLIKTRGQQVTLSCSPISGHRSVSWYQQTPGQGLQFLFEYFSETQRNKGNFPGRFSGRQFSNSRSEMNVSTLELGDSALYLCASSLTAGRTNTGELFFGEGSRLTVL.

Many counts were recorded for this clonotype. This rearrangement joins TRBV9 to TRBJ2-7, with D possibly matching TRBD1 (6 bases). In germline, CDR1 is SGDLS, CDR2 YYNGEE. The CDR3 length is 14 residues. With 0 bases removed from V and 6 bases from J, the gap between germline ends came to 13 bases. CDR3 DNA: TGTGCCAGCAGCGTAGACGTCGGCAGGGGCGAGCAGTACTTC. As protein: CASSVDVGRGEQYF. Full variable domain (rest looked up from reference TRBV9 and TRBJ2-7): DSGVTQTPKHLITATGQRVTLRCSPRSGDLSVYWYQQSLDQGLQFLIQYYNGEERAKGNILERFSAQQFPDLHSELNLSSLELGDSALYFCASSVDVGRGEQYFGPGTRLTVT.

This clonotype was counted many times. V is TRBV9 and J is TRBJ2-3; D might be TRBD2 (6 bases). From germline, CDR1 is SGDLS and CDR2 YYNGEE. CDR3 length: 15 residues. Deletions cut 0 bases from V and 1 base from J, with 9 bases between. The CDR3 region has the DNA TGTGCCAGCAGCGTAGGCGGGGCGCGCACAGATACGCAGTATTTT. Amino acid sequence: CASSVGGARTDTQYF.

This clonotype was picked up many times. The rearrangement uses TRBV15 and TRBJ2-5, with D perhaps TRBD1 or TRBD2 (6 bases each). The V and J ends lost 1 base and 1 base respectively, with 13 bases between them. The CDR3 runs 16 residues. Germline V gene data show CDR1 as LNHNV and CDR2 as YYDKDF (reference sequence). The CDR3 reads CATSRVKGGAQETQYF. DNA for the CDR3: TGTGCCACCAGCAGAGTCAAGGGGGGAGCCCAAGAGACCCAGTACTTC.

This clonotype was observed at least ten times. This rearrangement joins TRBV12-3 or TRBV12-4 to TRBJ1-1, with a possible D match to TRBD1 (6 bases). Trimming left V 2 bases short and J 5 bases short, with 9 bases between. The CDR3 length is 13 residues. CDR3 region: CASSLMRGTEAFF. CDR3 bases: TGTGCCAGCAGTTTAATGAGGGGGACTGAAGCTTTCTTT.

There are many counts of this clonotype. The V gene is TRBV7-8, the J gene TRBJ2-7; D gene unclear. The CDR3 runs 12 residues. V gave up 1 base and J gave up 5 bases, with 6 bases separating them. Germline CDR1 and CDR2: SGHVS and FQNEAQ. The CDR3 sequence is CASSLVLNEQYF. In DNA form, the CDR3 reads TGTGCCAGCAGCTTAGTTCTTAACGAGCAGTACTTC.

The V gene is TRBV21-1, the J gene TRBJ2-3; TRBD2, the table's D call, was not compared with the DNA. TRBV21-1 counts as a pseudogene. This CDR3 spans 17 amino acids. The CDR3 is CASSKVPGLAGADTQYF. In DNA, the CDR3 is TGTGCCAGCAGCAAAGTCCCGGGACTAGCGGGGGCAGATACGCAGTATTTT.

This clonotype occurred many times. The CDR3: CASTDFAGANVLTF. For the CDR3, the DNA is TGCGCCAGCACCGACTTTGCTGGGGCCAACGTCCTGACTTTC. The gene calls are TRBV5-1 and TRBJ2-6; unclear D gene. The CDR3 has 14 amino acids. Per germline, CDR1 SGHRS and CDR2 YFSETQ. The germline V and J ends were trimmed by 6 bases and 2 bases, with 9 bases remaining between them.

This clonotype was found many times. The chain employs TRBV12-3 or TRBV12-4 and TRBJ1-2; unclear D gene. V dropped 6 bases and J dropped 7 bases, with 12 bases sitting between them. The CDR3 is 12 amino acids. The CDR3 protein is CASSSQSGGYTF. CDR3 nucleotides: TGTGCCAGCAGCTCTCAGTCCGGTGGCTACACCTTC.

This clonotype was counted ten times or more. The chain joins TRBV7-2 to TRBJ1-2, with D tentatively TRBD1 (5 bases). V shed 1 base and J shed 7 bases, with 10 bases lying between them. The CDR3 is 13 amino acids. CDR1 SGHTA and CDR2 FQGNSA come from the germline V gene. CDR3 loop: CASSLEGWGGYTF. The DNA of the CDR3 is TGTGCCAGCAGCTTAGAGGGGTGGGGTGGCTACACCTTC.

This clonotype was observed many times. A much larger clone sits a single nucleotide away, making a read error possible. The chain is built from TRBV27 and TRBJ2-1, with no clear D. The CDR3 has 13 residues. The V gene's germline CDR1 is MNHEY and CDR2 SMNVEV (reference sequence). The CDR3 nucleotides are TGTGCCAGCACCCCCACTGAAAGGGAAGGGCCAGTCTTC. Residues: CASTPTEREGPVF.

This clonotype was observed at least ten times. V gene TRBV7-8 combines with J gene TRBJ1-1, with D hard to call. V gave up 0 bases and J gave up 3 bases, with 2 bases separating them. The CDR3 runs 12 residues. Looked up from germline, CDR1 is SGHVS and CDR2 is FQNEAQ. CDR3 protein: CASSLAYTEAFF. CDR3 sequence (DNA): TGTGCCAGCAGCTTAGCTTACACTGAAGCTTTCTTT.

This clonotype has a count of ten or more. The rearrangement uses TRBV6-4 and TRBJ2-3; 10 nucleotides match TRBD2. Germline CDR1 MRHNA, CDR2 SNTAGT. The CDR3 extends over 17 amino acids. V lost 0 bases and J lost 4; bases outside the gene matches: 7. CDR3 coding DNA: TGTGCCAGCAGTGACTCCGGGGCTAGCGGGGGTGCAGATACGCAGTATTTT. This gives the protein CASSDSGASGGADTQYF.

This clonotype was seen at least ten times. The V and J genes are TRBV20-1 and TRBJ2-1; the D is unclear. This CDR3 has 12 residues. CDR1 DFQATT and CDR2 SNEGSKA come from the germline V gene (reference sequence). V lost 7 bases and J lost 7, with 14 bases in between. CDR3 sequence (DNA): TGCAGTGGGGCCTACGTGGGGAATGAGCAGTTCTTC. The encoded protein is CSGAYVGNEQFF.

This chain uses TRBV14 with TRBJ1-1; D is unclear. Germline V gene lookup returns CDR1 SGHDN and CDR2 FVKESK. With 5 bases removed from V and 9 bases from J, the gap between germline ends came to 16 bases. The CDR3 covers 13 residues. CDR3 amino acids: CASSSPWELKAFF. CDR3 in DNA: TGTGCCAGCAGCTCCCCGTGGGAACTGAAAGCTTTCTTT.

This clonotype was observed a handful of times. This sequence joins TRBV6-5 and TRBJ2-2; 7 bases map to TRBD1. CDR1 MNHEY and CDR2 SVGAGI come from the germline V gene. There are 15 residues in the CDR3. With 7 bases clipped from V and 4 bases from J, the junction kept 9 bases outside the gene matches. In DNA form, the CDR3 reads TGTGCCAGCACCCCCGGGACAGCTCCCACCGGGGAGCTGTTTTTT. Translation gives CASTPGTAPTGELFF.

As concerns this clonotype: A read error is possible here, since a much larger clone lies one base away. The chain links TRBV29-1 to TRBJ2-6; D may be TRBD1 or TRBD2 (5 bases each). This CDR3 region has 14 residues. Germline V CDR1 and CDR2: SQVTM, ANQGSEA. As DNA, the CDR3 is TGCAGCGTTGAACGGGTCTCCGGGGCCAAAGTCCTGACTTTC. It yields the protein CSVERVSGAKVLTF.

The chain couples TRBV10-3 to TRBJ2-6, with TRBD1 matching over 9 bases. The CDR3 is 19 residues long. V trimming: 3 bases; J trimming: 4 bases; junction bases outside the gene matches: 13. Germline V gene data show CDR1 as ENHRY and CDR2 as SYGVKD. This CDR3 is CAISERDRVWEPGANVLTF. The CDR3 DNA follows: TGTGCCATCAGTGAACGGGACAGGGTCTGGGAACCGGGGGCCAACGTCCTGACTTTC.

This clonotype occurred many times. One end of the junction does not line up with germline, which may come from a read error. The V call is TRBV20-1, the J call TRBJ1-6; D gene ambiguous. Germline V CDR1 and CDR2: DFQATT, SNEGSKA (reference sequence). The CDR3 is 15 amino acids. The DNA of the CDR3 is TGCAGTGCTAGAGACCCGTCAAGTGGAAATTCACCCCTCAACTTT. Translation: CSARDPSSGNSPLNF.

This clonotype was seen ten or more times. The chain uses TRBV5-1 and TRBJ2-5; TRBD2 aligns across 9 bases. Germline CDR1 reads SGHRS; CDR2 reads YFSETQ. The CDR3 contains 15 residues. Trimming cost V 7 bases and J 2 bases; bases outside gene matches: 9. The chain's CDR3 is CASSTWRGGQETQYF. The CDR3 DNA sequence: TGCGCCAGCTCCACCTGGCGGGGGGGACAAGAGACCCAGTACTTC.

This clonotype was recorded many times. The V call is TRBV20-1, the J call TRBJ1-3; 7 bases fit TRBD1. J gave up 3 bases and V 3 bases, and 5 bases lay outside the gene matches. This CDR3 has 14 amino acids. Germline loops: CDR1 DFQATT, CDR2 SNEGSKA (reference sequence). The DNA for the CDR3 is TGCAGTGCTAGGGAAGGGACAGATGGAAACACCATATATTTT. This encodes CSAREGTDGNTIYF.

This clonotype was observed at least ten times. The chain combines TRBV7-9 with TRBJ2-7; a possible D gene is TRBD1 (5 bases). CDR1 and CDR2 from the germline V gene are SEHNR and FQNEAQ (reference sequence). This CDR3 is built from 13 residues. The V end lost 6 bases, the J end lost 5 bases, and 14 bases lay between the germline ends. CDR3 nucleotide sequence: TGTGCCAGCAGGACGGACAATCACCACGAGCAGTACTTC. Amino acids: CASRTDNHHEQYF.

This clonotype was picked up many times. The rearrangement uses TRBV10-3 and TRBJ2-7, with 10 bases matching TRBD2. Germline CDR1 reads ENHRY; CDR2 reads SYGVKD. V shed 4 bases and J 6 bases; nucleotides not matched to a gene: 9. CDR3 length equals 15 residues. The CDR3 DNA reads as TGTGCCATCAGTGTTCTGGGACTAGCGTCTCCCGAGCAGTACTTC. Protein product: CAISVLGLASPEQYF.

This clonotype has a count of ten or more. The rearrangement links TRBV5-1 to TRBJ1-1; D gene uncertain. CDR3 length: 15 amino acids. V lost 0 bases to trimming and J lost 6 bases, with 15 bases between them. CDR1 SGHRS and CDR2 YFSETQ come from the germline V gene. The CDR3: CASSLEGRGQAEAFF. CDR3 bases: TGCGCCAGCAGCTTGGAGGGAAGAGGTCAGGCTGAAGCTTTCTTT.

This clonotype turned up a few times. The chain combines TRBV30 with TRBJ2-3; 10 nucleotides match TRBD2. The V and J ends lost 0 bases and 2 bases, in that order; junction bases with no gene match: 2. This CDR3 region has 15 residues. Germline CDR1 GTSNPN, CDR2 SVGIG (reference sequence). The CDR3: CAWSVGLAATDTQYF. For the CDR3, the DNA is TGTGCCTGGAGTGTCGGACTAGCGGCCACAGATACGCAGTATTTT.

This clonotype was observed a few times. V usage is TRBV5-6 and J usage is TRBJ2-1; no clear D gene. Trimming took 0 bases from V and 9 from J, leaving 7 bases between them. Germline CDR1 SGHDT, CDR2 YYEEEE. The CDR3 runs to 12 residues. Here the CDR3 reads CASSLDFGEQFF. CDR3 nucleotides: TGTGCCAGCAGCTTGGATTTCGGTGAGCAGTTCTTC.

This clonotype was picked up many times. The chain uses TRBV5-1 and TRBJ2-7; 8 bases map to TRBD2. This CDR3 spans 15 amino acids. In germline, CDR1 is SGHRS, CDR2 YFSETQ. The junction had 6 bases not matched to a gene; V was cut back by 0 bases and J by 4 bases. CDR3 region: CASSLEPGGAYEQYF. The CDR3 bases are TGCGCCAGCAGCTTGGAACCCGGGGGGGCATACGAGCAGTACTTC.

This clonotype was seen at least ten times. V gene TRBV4-3 combines with J gene TRBJ1-2; tentatively, D is TRBD1 (5 bases). The ends were cut back, 3 bases at V and 3 bases at J, with 8 bases in the middle. Germline values: CDR1 LGHNA, CDR2 YSLEER. The CDR3 consists of 13 residues. The CDR3 DNA follows: TGCGCCAGCAGCCAGTCGACAGACTATGGCTACACCTTC. Protein sequence: CASSQSTDYGYTF.